In this sample, the clone carrying this T cell receptor (beta chain) turned up many times. Each cDNA molecule carried a unique molecular identifier. One entry per CDR3 protein, called by TCRdb with MiXCR from the 5' RACE reads. There are around 70,000 distinct CDR3 sequences in the sample; 9% to 15% occur only once, and about 3.9% lies in the top ten. The data originate from a study of early T cells in non-severe SARS-CoV-2 infection. Overall study: Unpaired chains resulted from sequencing bulk RNA of unsorted whole blood.

This CDR3 contains 14 residues. Germline CDR1 and CDR2: MDHEN and SYDVKM. The V and J ends lost 3 bases and 3 bases, in that order; junction bases with no gene match: 4. Source material: whole blood. This TCR was sampled from an adult who was a healthcare worker with PCR-confirmed SARS-CoV-2 infection or an uninfected control (not recorded which). The chain is built from TRBV28 and TRBJ2-7; TRBD1 aligns across 8 bases. As DNA, the CDR3 is TGTGCCAGCAGTTTCCGGGACAGGCACTACGAGCAGTACTTC. Its protein product is CASSFRDRHYEQYF.